Listed below are T cell receptor beta chains from one sample, sequenced in a study of blood T cell repertoires in COVID-19. Libraries were prepared by immunoSEQ multiplex PCR; TCRdb keeps only in-frame clonotypes and omits some of them. The table includes just over 300,000 clones, almost 90% detected once. The specimen was PBMCs or T cells enriched from blood (not recorded which). The receptor set was obtained from a woman aged 18 to 35 with acute COVID-19. CDR3s include the opening cysteine and the closing phenylalanine or tryptophan. The D gene is left open where the match is weak. Rows give clone size only sometimes, using once, few, many, or a class for an expanded clone.

NA | TRBJ1-5 | TRBV24-1 | NA | TGTGCCACCAGTAGAGGGAACCAGCCCCAGCATTTT | CATSRGNQPQHF
NA | TRBJ2-7 | TRBV14 | TRBD1 | TGTGCCAGCAGCCAGGGGACAGGGCGGCAGTACTTC | CASSQGTGRQYF
once | TRBJ1-1 | TRBV27 | TRBD1 | TGTGCCAGCAGTATATGGACAGGACCTGGATCGAACACTGAAGCTTTCTTT | CASSIWTGPGSNTEAFF
once | TRBJ1-4 | TRBV11-3 | TRBD1 | TGTGCCAGCAGCTACGGGACAGGGGGCTATGTGGGAGAAAAACTGTTTTTT | CASSYGTGGYVGEKLFF
NA | TRBJ1-1 | TRBV6-5 | TRBD1 | TGTGCCAGCAGTACTACGACAGGGAAAGCTGAAGCTTTCTTT | CASSTTTGKAEAFF
NA | TRBJ2-1 | TRBV29-1 | TRBD2 | TGCAGCGTTGCCCCTAGCGGGGGTGGTAATGAGCAGTTCTTC | CSVAPSGGGNEQFF
NA | TRBJ1-1 | TRBV5-4 | NA | TGTGCCAGCAGCCAGAGGACAGACCTTGAAGCTTTCTTT | CASSQRTDLEAFF
NA | TRBJ2-1 | TRBV24-1 | NA | TGTGCCACCAGTAACGCCGCGGGTGCACTTCCCTACAATGAGCAGTTCTTC | CATSNAAGALPYNEQFF
NA | TRBJ2-1 | TRBV24-1 | TRBD2 | TGTGCCACCGAGGCGGGAGACAATGAGCAGTTCTTC | CATEAGDNEQFF
NA | TRBJ1-2 | TRBV6-1 | NA | TGTGCCAGCAGTGAAGCACCGACAGAGTTACGCTATGGCTACACCTTC | CASSEAPTELRYGYTF
NA | TRBJ1-2 | TRBV19 | NA | TGTGCCAGTTCCCAGGGGCACCCCGACTATGGCTACACCTTC | CASSQGHPDYGYTF
few | TRBJ2-3 | TRBV25-1 | NA | TGTGCCAGCAGTGTCGGCCTAGCCACAGATACGCAGTATTTT | CASSVGLATDTQYF
few | TRBJ1-2 | TRBV18 | TRBD1 | TGTGCCAGCTCATCGACAGGGCAGGACGGCTATGGCTACACCTTC | CASSSTGQDGYGYTF
NA | TRBJ2-1 | TRBV20-1 | TRBD2 | TGCAGTGCTAGTACCGGACTAGCGGGAGGACTCACCTACAATGAGCAGTTCTTC | CSASTGLAGGLTYNEQFF
NA | TRBJ1-2 | TRBV15 | TRBD1 | TGTGCCACCAGCAGAGTTATGGACAGGAATCCCTATGGCTACACCTTC | CATSRVMDRNPYGYTF
NA | TRBJ1-1 | TRBV7-3 | NA | TGTGCCAGCAGCCCCAGCGACAGGCTCAACACTGAAGCTTTCTTT | CASSPSDRLNTEAFF
once | TRBJ1-5 | TRBV7-9 | NA | TGTGCCAGCAGCCAGTCCAATCAGCCCCAGCATTTT | CASSQSNQPQHF
NA | TRBJ1-1 | TRBV28 | NA | TGTGCCAGCAGACCCGGGTCGGCACTGAACACTGAAGCTTTCTTT | CASRPGSALNTEAFF
NA | TRBJ2-1 | TRBV18 | TRBD2 | TGTGCCAGCTCACCACCTAGCGGGAGTAATGAGCAGTTCTTC | CASSPPSGSNEQFF
NA | TRBJ1-1 | TRBV5-6 | NA | TGTGCCAGCAGCTTGGGGCCCCAGGTTTGGCCGGCCACTGAAGCTTTCTTT | CASSLGPQVWPATEAFF
NA | TRBJ1-4 | TRBV18 | NA | TGTGCCAGCTCACCTACGACAGCTGAAAAACTGTTTTTT | CASSPTTAEKLFF
NA | TRBJ2-5 | TRBV28 | TRBD2 | TGTGCCAGCAGTTTAGGGACTAGGGAGACCCAGTACTTC | CASSLGTRETQYF
NA | TRBJ1-3 | TRBV5-1 | NA | TGCGCCAGCAGCTTGGACCAGGGAGGAAACACCATATATTTT | CASSLDQGGNTIYF
NA | TRBJ2-3 | TRBV7-6 | NA | TGTGCCAGCAGCCGGGCGCGGGCGGGACTGCCAGATACGCAGTATTTT | CASSRARAGLPDTQYF
NA | TRBJ1-5 | TRBV30 | TRBD1 | TGTGCCTGGAGTGCGGGGACAGGACCCTTAAGCAATCAGCCCCAGCATTTT | CAWSAGTGPLSNQPQHF
NA | TRBJ1-2 | TRBV7-2 | NA | TGTGCCAGCAGCTTAGCAGGGGCTAGCTATGGCTACACCTTC | CASSLAGASYGYTF
NA | TRBJ1-3 | TRBV29-1 | NA | TGCAGCGGCGGTTCAGCTAACGGAAACACCATATATTTT | CSGGSANGNTIYF
NA | TRBJ1-2 | TRBV5-1 | TRBD1 | TGCGCCAGCAGCCGGCCGACAGGGGAAGCTAACTATGGCTACACCTTC | CASSRPTGEANYGYTF
NA | TRBJ2-2 | TRBV29-1 | NA | TGCAGCGTTGAAATTTTTATCGGGGAGCTGTTTTTT | CSVEIFIGELFF
NA | TRBJ1-1 | TRBV5-1 | NA | TGCGCCAGCAGCTTCCAGGGGCTTACTGAAGCTTTCTTT | CASSFQGLTEAFF
NA | TRBJ2-5 | TRBV6-5 | TRBD1 | TGTGCCAGCAGGACGACAGGGATAGAGACCCAGTACTTC | CASRTTGIETQYF
NA | TRBJ2-7 | TRBV7-9 | TRBD2 | TGTGCCAGCAGCTCGGTGCGGGGGGCGAGAGAGCAGTACTTC | CASSSVRGAREQYF
NA | TRBJ1-1 | TRBV7-9 | TRBD1 | TGTGCCAGCAGCGACAGGGGAGCTTTCTTT | CASSDRGAFF
NA | TRBJ1-1 | TRBV9 | NA | TGTGCCAGCAGCGTAGGGCCAGACATTAACACTGAAGCTTTCTTT | CASSVGPDINTEAFF
NA | TRBJ2-3 | TRBV14 | NA | TGTGCCAGCAACTCGCGTGGTGATACGCAGTATTTT | CASNSRGDTQYF
NA | TRBJ1-2 | TRBV5-1 | NA | TGCGCCAGCAGCTTGGACCTCACAGAGACGATTAACTATGGCTACACCTTC | CASSLDLTETINYGYTF
NA | TRBJ2-1 | TRBV12-5 | TRBD2 | TGTGCTAGTCTGGACACTGGGACTACAAATGAGCAGTTCTTC | CASLDTGTTNEQFF
NA | TRBJ2-1 | TRBV4-2 | NA | TGTGCCAGCAGCCAAGAGGCTAGCGGAGGGGGTAATGGGCAGTTCTTC | CASSQEASGGGNGQFF